A single sample gave rise to the 17 T cell receptor beta chains below, sequenced in a study of blood T cell repertoires in COVID-19. The protocol was immunoSEQ multiplex PCR, while the TCRdb copy is restricted to in-frame clones and leaves out a portion. This sample yields roughly 330,000 clones, of which around 83% are seen a single time; roughly 1.1% belongs to the top ten. The specimen sequenced was peripheral blood. These TCRs come from a woman aged 45-65 years with acute or convalescent COVID-19.

The chain employs TRBV11-3 and TRBJ2-1; the match to TRBD1 covers 9 bases. The CDR3 covers 14 residues. Per germline, CDR1 SGHNT and CDR2 YENEEA. V gave up 1 base and J gave up 6 bases; unmatched junction bases: 1. CDR3: CASSLGGQGNEQFF. In DNA, the CDR3 is TGTGCCAGCAGCTTAGGGGGACAGGGCAATGAGCAGTTCTTC.

V usage is TRBV7-2 and J usage is TRBJ1-1; D possibly corresponds to TRBD1 (6 bases). Between the trimmed V and J ends, which lost 5 bases and 1 base, there was a span of 11 bases. The CDR3 runs to 14 residues. The germline gives CDR1 SGHTA, CDR2 FQGNSA. DNA for the CDR3: TGTGCCAGCAGCGCCCCGACAGGGAACACTGAAGCTTTCTTT. Its translation: CASSAPTGNTEAFF.

The chain links TRBV6-2 or TRBV6-3 to TRBJ2-5; a possible D gene is TRBD1 (5 bases). CDR3 length equals 16 residues. CDR1 MNHEY and CDR2 SVGEGT come from the germline V gene. Trimming left V 0 bases short and J 3 bases short, with 14 bases between. DNA of the CDR3: TGTGCCAGCAGTTACTCGGTTCAGGGTCTGAAAGAGACCCAGTACTTC. Amino acid sequence: CASSYSVQGLKETQYF.

The gene calls are TRBV11-3 and TRBJ2-1; weak D call: TRBD2 (6 bases). Per germline, CDR1 SGHNT and CDR2 YENEEA. Trimming shortened V by 0 bases and J by 6 bases, and 12 bases separated the two germline ends. The CDR3 consists of 15 residues. The CDR3 here is CASSLEGQGGNEQFF. In DNA form, the CDR3 reads TGTGCCAGCAGCTTAGAGGGTCAGGGAGGCAATGAGCAGTTCTTC.

The gene calls are TRBV19 and TRBJ1-1, with no clear D. This CDR3 region has 12 residues. Trimming shortened V by 6 bases and J by 4 bases, and 9 bases separated the two germline ends. Per germline, CDR1 LNHDA and CDR2 SQIVND (reference sequence). The CDR3 nucleotides are TGTGCCAGTAGCGGACTGCTCACTGAAGCTTTCTTT. Encoded protein: CASSGLLTEAFF.

This chain links TRBV28 with TRBJ1-1; D is uncertain. V was trimmed by 6 bases and J by 2 bases, leaving 13 bases between them. Looked up from germline, CDR1 is MDHEN and CDR2 is SYDVKM. CDR3 length: 14 residues. The CDR3 bases are TGTGCCAGCAGACAAGGAGGAGACAACACTGAAGCTTTCTTT. Its translation is CASRQGGDNTEAFF.

The chain combines TRBV20-1 with TRBJ2-7, with 10 bases identical to TRBD2. The CDR3 has 14 amino acids. Germline CDR1 and CDR2: DFQATT and SNEGSKA (reference sequence). With V trimmed by 3 bases and J by 3 bases, 5 bases remained unmatched. CDR3 DNA: TGCAGTGCTAGTAGGCTAGCGGGAGACTACGAGCAGTACTTC. This encodes CSASRLAGDYEQYF.

The V call is TRBV18, the J call TRBJ2-1, with 8 bases that match TRBD2. Germline trimming cut 3 bases from V and 7 bases from J; bases unmatched to any gene: 8. The germline CDR1 and CDR2 sequences are KGHSH and LQKENI. This CDR3 is 15 amino acids long. The CDR3 nucleotides are TGTGCCAGCTCACCGAGGACTAGCCCCTTAAATGAGCAGTTCTTC. Translated: CASSPRTSPLNEQFF.

The gene calls are TRBV14 and TRBJ1-2, with 7 bases that match TRBD1. Germline trimming cut 5 bases from V and 5 bases from J; bases unmatched to any gene: 11. This CDR3 has 15 amino acids. Germline V gives CDR1 SGHDN, CDR2 FVKESK. CDR3 DNA: TGTGCCAGCAGCGTATGGGACAGCTGGCTATATGGCTACACCTTC. The encoded protein is CASSVWDSWLYGYTF. Full variable domain (outside the CDR3, taken from reference TRBV14 and TRBJ1-2): EAGVTQFPSHSVIEKGQTVTLRCDPISGHDNLYWYRRVMGKEIKFLLHFVKESKQDESGMPNNRFLAERTGGTYSTLKVQPAELEDSGVYFCASSVWDSWLYGYTFGSGTRLTVV.

CDR3 bases: TGTGCCAGCAGTCCTACCCTTGACAGGGGGCTATCCTACGAGCAGTACGTC. Its protein is CASSPTLDRGLSYEQYV. The chain joins TRBV6-6 to TRBJ2-7; 10 bases match TRBD1. The CDR3 is 17 amino acids. Germline CDR1 and CDR2: MNHNY and SVGAGI (reference sequence). V dropped 5 bases and J dropped 1; count of bases not matched to a gene: 11.

The gene calls are TRBV3-1 (or the pseudogene TRBV3-2) and TRBJ2-1, with D possibly being TRBD1 (5 bases). The germline V gene has CDR1 LGHDT and CDR2 YNNKEL (reference sequence). V was cut by 2 bases and J by 5 bases, with 10 bases left in between. There are 14 residues in the CDR3. Here the CDR3 DNA reads TGTGCCAGCAGCCAAAGTAGGGGTAACAATGAGCAGTTCTTC. It yields the protein CASSQSRGNNEQFF.

The CDR3 here is CASSYTRRVWNTEAFF. The CDR3 region has the DNA TGTGCCAGCAGTTACACTAGAAGAGTTTGGAACACTGAAGCTTTCTTT. The genes are TRBV6-5 and TRBJ1-1; unclear D gene. The length of the CDR3 is 16 residues. The germline V and J ends were trimmed by 2 bases and 1 base, with 14 bases remaining between them. Germline lookup yields CDR1 MNHEY and CDR2 SVGAGI.

This rearrangement joins TRBV5-4 to TRBJ2-2; 10 bases map to TRBD2. V lost 4 bases, J lost 1 base, and 4 bases stayed unmatched. Looked up from germline, CDR1 is SGHNT and CDR2 is YYREEE (reference sequence). This CDR3 region has 16 residues. The CDR3 is CASSRIAGGNTGELFF. The DNA of the CDR3 is TGTGCCAGCAGCCGAATAGCGGGAGGGAACACCGGGGAGCTGTTTTTT.

The table lists this clone with a count of one. The chain couples TRBV9 to TRBJ1-2; 11 positions agree with TRBD1. This CDR3 has 15 amino acids. Per germline, CDR1 SGDLS and CDR2 YYNGEE. The trim removed 4 bases at V and 3 bases at J, leaving 5 bases unmatched. CDR3 sequence: CASSTRTGGDYGYTF. The CDR3 nucleotides read TGTGCCAGCAGCACTCGGACAGGGGGCGACTATGGCTACACCTTC.

The gene calls are TRBV5-1 and TRBJ1-6; D uncertain. The CDR3 runs 13 residues. V gave up 3 bases and J gave up 9 bases, with 10 bases separating them. Germline values: CDR1 SGHRS, CDR2 YFSETQ. CDR3 amino acids: CASSSGEGSPLHF. In DNA, the CDR3 is TGCGCCAGCAGCTCCGGGGAGGGTTCACCCCTCCACTTT. The full variable domain, completed using reference TRBV5-1 and TRBJ1-6, is KAGVTQTPRYLIKTRGQQVTLSCSPISGHRSVSWYQQTPGQGLQFLFEYFSETQRNKGNFPGRFSGRQFSNSRSEMNVSTLELGDSALYLCASSSGEGSPLHFGNGTRLTVT.

V and J are TRBV27 and TRBJ2-2, with D possibly TRBD2 on 5 matching bases. V was shortened by 4 bases and J by 1 base, with 13 bases between the two germline ends. This CDR3 has 16 amino acids. Germline values: CDR1 MNHEY, CDR2 SMNVEV (reference sequence). The CDR3 is CASSYSADLNTGELFF. In DNA, the CDR3 is TGTGCCAGCAGTTATTCAGCGGACCTGAACACCGGGGAGCTGTTTTTT.

This clone was counted a few times. This specimen includes other DNA sequences encoding the same CDR3. CDR3 nucleotide sequence: TGTGCCATCAGAGGGGACAGGGACTACGAGCAGTACGTC. Translating gives CAIRGDRDYEQYV. The gene calls are TRBV10-3 and TRBJ2-7; the match to TRBD1 covers 9 bases. The trim removed 6 bases at V and 3 bases at J, leaving 3 bases unmatched. The V gene's germline CDR1 is ENHRY and CDR2 SYGVKD. The CDR3 is made up of 13 amino acids.